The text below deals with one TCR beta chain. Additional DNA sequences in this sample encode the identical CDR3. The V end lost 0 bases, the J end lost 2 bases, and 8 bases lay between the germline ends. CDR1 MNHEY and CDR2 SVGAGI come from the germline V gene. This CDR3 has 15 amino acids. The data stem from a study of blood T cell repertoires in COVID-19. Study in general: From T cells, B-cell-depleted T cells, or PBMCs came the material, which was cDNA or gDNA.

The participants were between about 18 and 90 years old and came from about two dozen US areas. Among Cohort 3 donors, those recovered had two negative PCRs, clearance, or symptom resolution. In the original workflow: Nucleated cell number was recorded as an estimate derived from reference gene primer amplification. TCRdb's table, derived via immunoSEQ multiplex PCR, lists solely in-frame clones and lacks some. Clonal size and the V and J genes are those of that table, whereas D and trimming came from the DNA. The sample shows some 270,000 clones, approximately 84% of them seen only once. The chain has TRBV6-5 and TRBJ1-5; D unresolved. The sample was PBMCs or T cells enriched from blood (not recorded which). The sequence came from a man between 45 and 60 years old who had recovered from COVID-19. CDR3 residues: CASSYSPGGNQPQHF. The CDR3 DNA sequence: TGTGCCAGCAGTTACTCCCCGGGAGGCAATCAGCCCCAGCATTTT.